A single sample is the source of the 13 T cell receptor beta chains below, sequenced in a study of cytomegalovirus exposure and HLA in healthy donors. Sequenced by immunoSEQ multiplex PCR; TCRdb stores in-frame clones only, minus some. The sample yields 78,000 or so clones, approximately 94% seen once. Material for sequencing was PBMCs. These receptors were obtained from a woman aged 18 to 35 in good health and CMV-seropositive.

J is TRBJ2-3 and V is TRBV7-2; D remains unclear. Trimming left V 6 bases short and J 1 base short, with 14 bases between. The CDR3 is made up of 15 amino acids. Germline CDR1 SGHTA, CDR2 FQGNSA. The CDR3 here is CASSPSLLGTDTQYF. The CDR3 region has the DNA TGTGCCAGCAGTCCTTCCTTACTTGGCACAGATACGCAGTATTTT. Filled out from reference TRBV7-2 and TRBJ2-3, the complete variable domain reads GAGVSQSPSNKVTEKGKDVELRCDPISGHTALYWYRQSLGQGLEFLIYFQGNSAPDKSGLPSDRFSAERTGGSVSTLTIQRTQQEDSAVYLCASSPSLLGTDTQYFGPGTRLTVL.

J is TRBJ1-5 and V is TRBV5-1, with D uncertain. Trimming took 4 bases from V and 11 from J, leaving 28 bases between them. This CDR3 spans 17 amino acids. Looked up from germline, CDR1 is SGHRS and CDR2 is YFSETQ. The CDR3, as DNA: TGCGCCAGCAGCCCTCGTCCGCGGGGTGACCAGACGCCGGCCCAGCATTTT. Translated, it gives CASSPRPRGDQTPAQHF.

The chain carries TRBV5-1 and TRBJ1-1; 12 bases are shared with TRBD1. The ends lost 8 bases at V and 3 bases at J; junction bases unmatched: 14. This CDR3 has 17 amino acids. Germline V CDR1 and CDR2: SGHRS, YFSETQ. In nucleotides, the CDR3 is TGCGCCAGTGGGACAGGGGGCCTTACCTTTAGGGACACTGAAGCTTTCTTT. Its protein is CASGTGGLTFRDTEAFF.

In regard to this clone: Other DNA variants within this sample encode the same CDR3. This sequence joins TRBV19 and TRBJ2-1; tentative D call: TRBD2 (6 bases). Trimming removed 3 bases at V and 1 base at J, with 10 bases between. The CDR3 is 15 residues long. Germline lookup yields CDR1 LNHDA and CDR2 SQIVND (reference sequence). The DNA for the CDR3 is TGTGCCAGTAGTATCACTGGGGGGTCCTACAATGAGCAGTTCTTC. Translation gives CASSITGGSYNEQFF.

The CDR3 reads CASSPLGQTYGYTF. The CDR3 DNA sequence: TGTGCCAGCAGCCCATTGGGGCAGACCTATGGCTACACCTTC. This chain connects TRBV7-9 to TRBJ1-2; possibly TRBD1 for D (5 bases). Per the germline V gene, CDR1 is SEHNR and CDR2 is FQNEAQ (reference sequence). The CDR3 has 14 amino acids. Trimming shortened V by 5 bases and J by 4 bases, and 14 bases separated the two germline ends.

The chain joins TRBV15 to TRBJ2-1; TRBD2 agrees at 9 bases. Germline CDR1 and CDR2: LNHNV and YYDKDF (reference sequence). Trimming took 0 bases from V and 5 from J; bases not matched to a gene: 8. This CDR3 is 17 amino acids long. In DNA form, the CDR3 reads TGTGCCACCAGCAGAGATGGCGGGAGGGCCAGCCACAATGAGCAGTTCTTC. It yields the protein CATSRDGGRASHNEQFF. The entire variable domain, with the rest obtained from reference TRBV15 and TRBJ2-1, is as follows: DAMVIQNPRYQVTQFGKPVTLSCSQTLNHNVMYWYQQKSSQAPKLLFHYYDKDFNNEADTPDNFQSRRPNTSFCFLDIRSPGLGDTAMYLCATSRDGGRASHNEQFFGPGTRLTVL.

This chain joins TRBV6-5 and TRBJ1-1, with 7 positions matching TRBD1. There are 14 residues in the CDR3. The V segment lost 8 bases and the J segment 5 bases; nucleotides outside the gene matches: 11. The germline V gene encodes CDR1 MNHEY and CDR2 SVGAGI. The CDR3 protein is CASGRGLSETEAFF. CDR3 DNA: TGTGCCAGCGGCAGGGGGTTATCGGAAACTGAAGCTTTCTTT.

The chain recombines TRBV7-8 with TRBJ2-3, with D maybe TRBD2 (6 bases). The CDR3 runs to 14 residues. V was trimmed by 5 bases and J by 8 bases, leaving 17 bases between them. CDR1 is SGHVS and CDR2 is FQNEAQ in the germline V gene. CDR3 in DNA: TGTGCCAGCAGCCCCGTGGTAGGAGGGCCTACGCAGTATTTT. It yields the protein CASSPVVGGPTQYF.

The genes are TRBV23-1 and TRBJ2-3, with TRBD2 matching over 8 bases. TRBV23-1 is marked as an open reading frame, function uncertain. V shed 3 bases, J shed 4 bases, and the junction held 6 bases outside the gene matches. The CDR3 runs 15 residues. CDR3 coding DNA: TGCGCCAGCAGTCATACGGGGGGGAAGTCAGATACGCAGTATTTT. Protein product: CASSHTGGKSDTQYF.

The chain links TRBV6-5 to TRBJ2-7; perhaps TRBD1 as D (5 bases). V lost 2 bases and J 6 bases, leaving 11 bases between the germline ends. CDR1 is MNHEY, CDR2 SVGAGI, per germline. CDR3 length equals 13 residues. The CDR3 DNA is TGTGCCAGCAGTTACGACCCTAGGGGCGAGCAGTACTTC. This gives the protein CASSYDPRGEQYF.

This clone is labeled medium-sized (0.01 to 0.1%). The rearrangement links TRBV10-1 to TRBJ2-7; a possible D gene is TRBD2 (6 bases). Trimming removed 8 bases at V and 6 bases at J, with 17 bases between. The V gene's germline CDR1 is WNHNN and CDR2 SYGVQD (reference sequence). The CDR3 spans 13 residues. The CDR3 spells CASWATSRLEQYF. Written as DNA, the CDR3 is TGCGCCAGCTGGGCGACTAGTCGTCTCGAGCAGTACTTC.

The chain employs TRBV6-6 and TRBJ2-2; TRBD2 aligns across 10 bases. Losses at the gene ends were 6 bases for V and 3 bases for J; bases not matched to a gene: 4. The CDR3 has 15 amino acids. In germline, CDR1 is MNHNY, CDR2 SVGAGI (reference sequence). CDR3 in DNA: TGTGCCAGCAGAAGCGGGAGGGAATACACCGGGGAGCTGTTTTTT. It codes for CASRSGREYTGELFF.

This chain uses TRBV28 with TRBJ2-1, with 10 bases fitting TRBD1. There are 16 residues in the CDR3. V lost 7 bases and J lost 4; bases outside the gene matches: 10. From germline, CDR1 is MDHEN and CDR2 SYDVKM. CDR3 in DNA: TGTGCCAGCACCAAGGCCGGGACAGGGGCTTACAATGAGCAGTTCTTC. Translation gives CASTKAGTGAYNEQFF. The full variable domain, its missing parts supplied by reference TRBV28 and TRBJ2-1, is DVKVTQSSRYLVKRTGEKVFLECVQDMDHENMFWYRQDPGLGLRLIYFSYDVKMKEKGDIPEGYSVSREKKERFSLILESASTNQTSMYLCASTKAGTGAYNEQFFGPGTRLTVL.